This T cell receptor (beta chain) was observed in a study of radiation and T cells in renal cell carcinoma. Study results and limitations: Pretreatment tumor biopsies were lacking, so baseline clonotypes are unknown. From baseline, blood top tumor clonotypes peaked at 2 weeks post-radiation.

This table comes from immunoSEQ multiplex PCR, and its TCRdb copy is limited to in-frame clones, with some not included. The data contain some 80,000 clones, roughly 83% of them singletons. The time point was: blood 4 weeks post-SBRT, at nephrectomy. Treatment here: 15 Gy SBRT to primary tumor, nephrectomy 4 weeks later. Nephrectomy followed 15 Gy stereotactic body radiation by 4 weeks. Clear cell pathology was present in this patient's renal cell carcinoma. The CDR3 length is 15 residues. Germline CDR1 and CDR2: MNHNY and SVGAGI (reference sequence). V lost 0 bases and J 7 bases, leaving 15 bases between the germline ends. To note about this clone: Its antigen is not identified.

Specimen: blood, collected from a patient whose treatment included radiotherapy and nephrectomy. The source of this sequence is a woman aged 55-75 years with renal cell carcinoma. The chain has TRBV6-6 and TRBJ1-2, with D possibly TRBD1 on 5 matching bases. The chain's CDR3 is CASSYSDKGRVGYTF. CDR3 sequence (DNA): TGTGCCAGCAGTTACTCCGATAAGGGGAGGGTTGGCTACACCTTC.